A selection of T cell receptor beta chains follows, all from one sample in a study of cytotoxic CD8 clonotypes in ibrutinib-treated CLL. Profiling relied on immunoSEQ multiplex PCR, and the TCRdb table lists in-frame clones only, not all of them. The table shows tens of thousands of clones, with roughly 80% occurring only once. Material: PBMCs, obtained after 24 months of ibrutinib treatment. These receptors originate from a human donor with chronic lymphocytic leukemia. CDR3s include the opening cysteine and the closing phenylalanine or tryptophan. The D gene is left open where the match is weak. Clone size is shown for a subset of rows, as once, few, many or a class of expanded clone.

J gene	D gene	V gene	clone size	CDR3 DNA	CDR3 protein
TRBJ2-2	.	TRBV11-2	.	TGTGCCAGCAGCTTTCTTCGGGGCACCGGGGAGCTGTTTTTT	CASSFLRGTGELFF
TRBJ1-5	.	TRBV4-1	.	TGCGCCAGCAGCCAAGATGGCAATCAGCCCCAGCATTTT	CASSQDGNQPQHF
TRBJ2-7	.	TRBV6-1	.	TGTGCCAGCAGTAGACTGGGACTGCAAGCCTACGAGCAGTACTTC	CASSRLGLQAYEQYF
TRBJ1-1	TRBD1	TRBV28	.	TGTGCCAGCGAGACAGGGGCGATGAACACTGAAGCTTTCTTT	CASETGAMNTEAFF
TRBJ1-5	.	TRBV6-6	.	TGTGCCAGCAGTTCGTACAATCAGCCCCAGCATTTT	CASSSYNQPQHF
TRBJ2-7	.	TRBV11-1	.	TGTGCCAGCAGCCCCGGGACTCGCGCCTACGAGCAGTACTTC	CASSPGTRAYEQYF
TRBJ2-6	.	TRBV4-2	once	TGTGCCAGCAGCCAAGTTTTTCATAGAGGGGAATCCTTCTCTGGGGCCAACGTCCTGACTTTC	CASSQVFHRGESFSGANVLTF
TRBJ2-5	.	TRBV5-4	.	TGTGCCAGCAGCCAGCAGCTTGGGGAGACCCAGTACTTC	CASSQQLGETQYF
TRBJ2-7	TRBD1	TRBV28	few	TGTGCCAGCAGGACGAGAGGGACAGGGCACTACGAGCAGTACTTC	CASRTRGTGHYEQYF
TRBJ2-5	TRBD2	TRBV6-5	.	TGTGCCAGCAGACCTGGACTAGCGGAACAAGAGACCCAGTACTTC	CASRPGLAEQETQYF
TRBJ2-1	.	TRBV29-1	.	TGCAGCGCAAGAGCCCTTAACAATGAGCAGTTCTTC	CSARALNNEQFF
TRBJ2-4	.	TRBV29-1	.	TGCAGCGCTGTATTGGGGGGTTTTAGCATTCAGTACTTC	CSAVLGGFSIQYF
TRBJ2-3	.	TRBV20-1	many	TGCAGTGCTCCCAGGTCAGATACGCAGTATTTT	CSAPRSDTQYF
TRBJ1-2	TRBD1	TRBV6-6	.	TGTGCCAGCAGTCTGGGGACAGGGGGCATCTATGGCTACACCTTC	CASSLGTGGIYGYTF
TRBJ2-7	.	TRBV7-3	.	TGTGCCAGCAGCTTAGGAGGAGGCGGGATGCGTGAGCAGTACTTC	CASSLGGGGMREQYF
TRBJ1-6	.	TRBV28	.	TGTGCCAGCAGTTTAACCGGGACCACCGGTTATCCCCTCCACTTT	CASSLTGTTGYPLHF
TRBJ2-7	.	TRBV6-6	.	TGTGCCAGCAGTTGGCGCAGGGGTTTTGGGGAGCAGTACTTC	CASSWRRGFGEQYF
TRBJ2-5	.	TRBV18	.	TGTGCCAGCTCACTAACCTCAGGATCCGTTCAAGAGACCCAGTACTTC	CASSLTSGSVQETQYF
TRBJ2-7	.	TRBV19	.	TGTGCCAGTATTGCCAGGGAAGGGAACGAGCAGTACTTC	CASIAREGNEQYF
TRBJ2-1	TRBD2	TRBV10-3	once	TGTGCCATCAGTGGGGCCGGGACTAGCGGGAGGCCTTCCTACAATGAGCAGTTCTTC	CAISGAGTSGRPSYNEQFF
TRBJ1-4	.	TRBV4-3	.	TGCGCCAGCAGCCAAGATTGGGGGGCGGACGAAAAACTGTTTTTT	CASSQDWGADEKLFF
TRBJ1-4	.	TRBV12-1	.	TGTGCCAGCAGCTCCCGGGTGGCCCCGGGGAAACTGTTTTTT	CASSSRVAPGKLFF
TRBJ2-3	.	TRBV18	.	TGTGCCAGCTCACCACCCCGGCGAGATACGCAGTATTTT	CASSPPRRDTQYF
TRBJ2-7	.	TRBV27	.	TGTGCCAGCAGCCCTGGACCCGGAACCCCCGAGCAGTACTTC	CASSPGPGTPEQYF
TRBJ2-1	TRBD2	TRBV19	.	TGTGCCAGTCTGGCGCGGGAGGTAAATGAGCAGTTCTTC	CASLAREVNEQFF
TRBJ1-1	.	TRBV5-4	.	TGTGCCAGCAGCTTGGAACGGGTGGCGTACACTGAAGCTTTCTTT	CASSLERVAYTEAFF
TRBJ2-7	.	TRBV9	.	TGTGCCAGCAGCGTAAGTAGCGGAGAACCCTACGAGCAGTACTTC	CASSVSSGEPYEQYF
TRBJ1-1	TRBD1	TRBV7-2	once	TGTGCCAGCAGCTTAGCGGCCCGACAGGGGGGGGCTTTCTTT	CASSLAARQGGAFF
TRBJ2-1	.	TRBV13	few	TGTGCCAGCAGTGACTCGGGGCTTAGTGAGCAGTTCTTC	CASSDSGLSEQFF
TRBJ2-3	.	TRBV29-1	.	TGCAGCGTTGCCAGTTCCCGAGGGCTGGGGGGCACAGATACGCAGTATTTT	CSVASSRGLGGTDTQYF
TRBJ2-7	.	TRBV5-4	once	TGTGCCAGCAGCCCGCGGGACAATGAATACGAGCAGTACTTC	CASSPRDNEYEQYF
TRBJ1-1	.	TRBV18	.	TGTGCCAGCTCACGCACGCAGGACACTGAAGCTTTCTTT	CASSRTQDTEAFF